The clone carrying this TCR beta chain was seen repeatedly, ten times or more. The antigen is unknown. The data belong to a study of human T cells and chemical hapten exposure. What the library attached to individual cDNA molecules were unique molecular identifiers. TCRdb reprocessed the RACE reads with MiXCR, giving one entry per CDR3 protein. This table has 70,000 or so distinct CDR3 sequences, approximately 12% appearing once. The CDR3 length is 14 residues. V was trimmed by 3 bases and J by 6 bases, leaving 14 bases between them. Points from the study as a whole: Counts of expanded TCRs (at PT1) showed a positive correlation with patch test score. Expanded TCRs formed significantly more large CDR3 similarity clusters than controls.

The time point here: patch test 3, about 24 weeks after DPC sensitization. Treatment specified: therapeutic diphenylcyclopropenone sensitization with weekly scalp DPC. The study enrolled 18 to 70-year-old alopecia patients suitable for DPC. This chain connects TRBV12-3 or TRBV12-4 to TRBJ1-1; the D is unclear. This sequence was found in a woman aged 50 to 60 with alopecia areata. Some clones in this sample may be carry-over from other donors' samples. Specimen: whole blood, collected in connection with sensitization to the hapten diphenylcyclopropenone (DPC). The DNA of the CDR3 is TGTGCCAGCAGTTTTGGAGTGGCCGCCGCTGAAGCTTTCTTT. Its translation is CASSFGVAAAEAFF.